This paragraph covers one T cell receptor beta chain sequence. No antigen is known for it. The data were taken from a study of CD8+CD57+ T cells in acquired aplastic anemia. Study as a whole: Sorted CD4+ and CD8+ cell DNA averaged about 3 ug.

TCR beta VDJ and CDR3 profiling used genomic DNA as template. TCRdb processed the reads anew with MiXCR; each CDR3 protein has one entry. The sample carries roughly 170,000 distinct CDR3 sequences, roughly 50% recorded once. Regarding the study as a whole: Overlap between patients and controls comprised roughly 28 CD8+ CDR3 sequences.

This CDR3 is built from 14 residues. The V and J ends lost 0 bases and 5 bases respectively, with 11 bases between them. The germline V gene has CDR1 SGHVS and CDR2 FQNEAQ. Selection for sequencing was limited to patients who had shown CD8+CD57+ cell expansion by flow cytometry. Severe acquired aplastic anemia was present in all patients. Patients had not yet gotten any therapy when their blood was taken for sampling. The V call is TRBV7-8, the J call TRBJ2-7, with D unresolved. This TCR came from a human donor with aplastic anemia. Sequenced: sorted CD4+, CD8+, or CD8+CD57+ T cells (not recorded which) from PBMCs. CDR3 loop: CASSLANRRDEQYF. The CDR3 nucleotides are TGTGCCAGCAGCTTAGCCAATCGACGGGACGAGCAGTACTTC.